Sequencing of this TCR beta chain was carried out in a study of T cells after yellow fever vaccination. TCRdb reprocessed the 5' RACE reads via MiXCR and lists one record per CDR3 protein. The table shows over 120,000 distinct CDR3 sequences, with just over 6.5% occurring only once. This clonotype was observed many times. There are 13 residues in the CDR3. Germline V CDR1 and CDR2: SGHRS, YFSETQ. V was pared by 5 bases and J by 3 bases, with 9 bases between. This specimen was CD4+ T cells sorted from PBMCs, taken 10 days after the yellow fever booster vaccination. The chain couples TRBV5-1 to TRBJ1-5, with D perhaps matching TRBD1 (5 bases). This receptor was identified in a man between 25 and 39 years old who received the YFV17D yellow fever vaccine. This CDR3 is CASRRDSNQPQHF. The CDR3 coding sequence is TGCGCCAGCAGAAGGGACTCCAATCAGCCCCAGCATTTT. Full variable domain (outside the CDR3, taken from reference TRBV5-1 and TRBJ1-5): KAGVTQTPRYLIKTRGQQVTLSCSPISGHRSVSWYQQTPGQGLQFLFEYFSETQRNKGNFPGRFSGRQFSNSRSEMNVSTLELGDSALYLCASRRDSNQPQHFGDGTRLSIL.